This T cell receptor beta chain appears in the sequencing data of a study of control samples from healthy donors and cancer patients. TCRdb keeps only in-frame clones here, not all; method: immunoSEQ multiplex PCR. The sample records some 120,000 clones, about 91% being singletons. Trimming removed 6 bases from V and 3 bases from J; junction bases left unmatched: 10. The CDR3 covers 16 residues. In germline, CDR1 is LGHNT, CDR2 FRNRAP. The sample consisted of blood. This TCR was recovered from a young man in good health. The gene calls are TRBV12-5 and TRBJ2-3; 9 positions match TRBD1. In nucleotides, the CDR3 is TGTGCTAGTGGCCAAAGGACAGGGGTTTGGACAGATACGCAGTATTTT. It is translated as CASGQRTGVWTDTQYF.